The clone carrying this T cell receptor beta chain was seen ten or more times. These data belong to a study of T cells after yellow fever vaccination. MiXCR, run by TCRdb on the 5' RACE reads, gives a single entry per CDR3 protein. The sample contains about 340,000 distinct CDR3 sequences, around 4.1% of which appear only once. Germline CDR1 is MNHEY and CDR2 is SMNVEV (reference sequence). The CDR3 spans 15 residues. V lost 4 bases and J lost 1, with 13 bases in between. This receptor was obtained from a man aged 18 to 35 who received the YFV17D yellow fever vaccine. Sequencing used PBMCs, obtained 5 days after the yellow fever booster vaccination. V usage is TRBV27 and J usage is TRBJ1-2; unclear D gene. CDR3 loop: CASSSQAWGNYGYTF. The CDR3 region has the DNA TGTGCCAGCAGTTCCCAGGCATGGGGTAACTATGGCTACACCTTC.